The clone carrying this T cell receptor (beta chain) was observed many times. What it recognizes is unknown. The record originates from a study of identical twins. TCRdb re-analysed the 5' RACE reads in MiXCR, keeping a single row per CDR3 protein. The profile covers about 520,000 distinct CDR3 sequences, with around 20% appearing a single time and around 0.9% taken by the ten largest. The germline gives CDR1 SGHDT, CDR2 YYEEEE. Trimming pared 1 base from V and 0 bases from J, leaving 7 bases between. CDR3 length equals 15 residues. Notes on the study in general: Conclusions leaned on cross-sectional statistical analysis and did not track the same donors over time.

Donors uniformly comprised healthy Caucasians. These sequences were also reported in another study, on T cells expressing NK-cell markers.

The receptor comes from a woman younger than 35 in good health. V and J are TRBV5-6 and TRBJ2-2; D is undetermined. Sequencing was done on a sample of CD4+ T cells sorted from blood. CDR3 DNA sequence: TGTGCCAGCAGCTTGTTGTCCTCGAACACCGGGGAGCTGTTTTTT. Translated, it gives CASSLLSSNTGELFF.